This T cell receptor beta chain stems from a study of blood T cell repertoires in COVID-19. The table lists this clone with a few counts. V was clipped by 0 bases and J by 0 bases; unmatched bases: 5. This CDR3 has 16 residues. From germline, CDR1 is MNHEY and CDR2 SVGAGI. The data were produced by immunoSEQ multiplex PCR, yet TCRdb's version contains in-frame clones alone and is incomplete. The sample shows just under 55,000 clones, more than 85% of them seen only once. The TCR sequence derives from a man in his fifties or sixties with acute or convalescent COVID-19. The rearrangement links TRBV6-5 to TRBJ2-7, with 7 bases fitting TRBD1. The sequenced sample consisted of peripheral blood. The CDR3 sequence: CASSYSIDRVSYEQYF. The DNA of the CDR3 is TGTGCCAGCAGTTACTCGATCGACAGGGTCTCCTACGAGCAGTACTTC.